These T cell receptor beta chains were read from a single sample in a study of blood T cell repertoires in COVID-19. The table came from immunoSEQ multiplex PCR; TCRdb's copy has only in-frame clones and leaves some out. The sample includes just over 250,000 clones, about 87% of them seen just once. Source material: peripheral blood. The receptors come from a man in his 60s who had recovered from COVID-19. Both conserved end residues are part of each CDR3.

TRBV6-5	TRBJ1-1	CASRIVTPNTEAFF
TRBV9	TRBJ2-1	CASSLSGVPYNEQFF
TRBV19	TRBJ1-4	CASSIRRGANEKLFF
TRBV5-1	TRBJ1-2	CASSSSSGGIGYTF
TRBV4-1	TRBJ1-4	CASSLSGTVDEKLFF
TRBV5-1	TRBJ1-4	CASSLAGGREKLFF
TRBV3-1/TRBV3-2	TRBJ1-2	CASSRVTGQLNYGYTF
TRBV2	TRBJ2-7	CASSDPSGGVAYEQYF
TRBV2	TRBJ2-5	CASSERDRHQETQYF
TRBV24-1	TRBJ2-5	CATSDPAGGPEVEETQYF
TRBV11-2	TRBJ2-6	CASRPQGTGANVLTF
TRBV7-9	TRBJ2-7	CASSLEGGANHEQYF
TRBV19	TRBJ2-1	CASRMGQGSYNEQFF
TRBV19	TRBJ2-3	CASSVRDRGDTQYF
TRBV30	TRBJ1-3	CACGEGFGGLKGNTIYF
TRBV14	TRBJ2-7	CASSQDDPDWRPYYEQYF
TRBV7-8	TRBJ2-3	CASSPRVESTDTQYF
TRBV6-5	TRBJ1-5	CASRGGGGINQPQHF
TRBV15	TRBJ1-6	CATSSFRQSSYNSPLHF
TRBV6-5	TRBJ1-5	CATRNPGAPQPQHF
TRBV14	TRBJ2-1	CASSQRRTNLAAYNEQFF
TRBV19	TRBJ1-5	CASSIGHGNQPQHF
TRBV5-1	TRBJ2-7	CASSLGQNYEQYF
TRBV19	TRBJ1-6	CASSTSGVGTNAYNSPLHF
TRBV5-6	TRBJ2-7	CASSLLDEQYF
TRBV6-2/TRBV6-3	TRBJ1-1	CASSSWTGLNTEAFF
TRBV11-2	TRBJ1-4	CASSPGDRVRVEKLFF
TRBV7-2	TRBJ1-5	CASSPEQGVNQPQHF
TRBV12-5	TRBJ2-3	CASGPSVSDTQYF
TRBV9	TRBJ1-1	CASSTTPGGLDTEAFF
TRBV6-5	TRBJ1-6	CASTPQGGNNSPLHF
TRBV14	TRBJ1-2	CASSSGTEGYTF
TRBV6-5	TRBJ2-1	CASSTLAGGVNEQFF
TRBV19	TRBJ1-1	CASSTPRGRSTEAFF